These 8 T cell receptor beta chains originate from one sample sequenced in a study of neurological immune-mediated disorders. The time point is: longitudinal time-point 3. Each CDR3 protein is one row after TCRdb ran MiXCR on the 5' RACE reads. In the table there are roughly 45,000 distinct CDR3 sequences, approximately 15% of which are singletons. Sequencing used PBMCs. These receptors were obtained from a young man in good health.

This clonotype was recorded many times. V usage is TRBV2 and J usage is TRBJ2-7; a possible D gene is TRBD2 (6 bases). The germline V gene has CDR1 SNHLY and CDR2 FYNNEI. This CDR3 contains 14 residues. The CDR3 reads CATTPRRAFYEQYF. The CDR3 coding sequence is TGTGCTACTACACCGCGGAGGGCGTTCTACGAGCAGTACTTC.

This clonotype was seen repeatedly, ten times or more. The CDR3 DNA reads TGCGCCAGCAGCTTGGTGCTGGGCTCTGGAGAGACCCAGTACTTC. The encoded protein is CASSLVLGSGETQYF. V gene TRBV5-1 combines with J gene TRBJ2-5; D gene ambiguous. Germline lookup yields CDR1 SGHRS and CDR2 YFSETQ. Trimming shortened V by 0 bases and J by 4 bases, and 13 bases separated the two germline ends. The CDR3 sequence is 15 residues long. Full variable domain (remainder filled in from reference TRBV5-1 and TRBJ2-5): KAGVTQTPRYLIKTRGQQVTLSCSPISGHRSVSWYQQTPGQGLQFLFEYFSETQRNKGNFPGRFSGRQFSNSRSEMNVSTLELGDSALYLCASSLVLGSGETQYFGPGTRLLVL.

In regard to this clonotype: It may be a read error: a sequence one base away is much more abundant. The chain links TRBV7-3 to TRBJ2-1; D is ambiguous. The germline V gene has CDR1 SGHTA and CDR2 FQGTGA. There are 14 residues in the CDR3. In nucleotides, the CDR3 is TGTGCCAACAGCTTAATCGGCATCAACAATGAGCAGTTCTTC. This codes for CANSLIGINNEQFF.

In this sample, this clonotype turned up many times. The chain uses TRBV20-1 and TRBJ2-1; TRBD2 matches at 8 bases. This CDR3 comprises 16 residues. J was trimmed by 2 bases and V by 3 bases; bases with no gene match: 9. Germline CDR1 reads DFQATT; CDR2 reads SNEGSKA (reference sequence). The CDR3 nucleotides are TGCAGTGCTAGCGGACTAGCAGATTTTACCTACAATGAGCAGTTCTTC. Its protein is CSASGLADFTYNEQFF.

Many counts were recorded for this clonotype. The J gene is TRBJ2-5, the V gene TRBV9; the match to TRBD2 covers 14 bases. Germline V gene lookup returns CDR1 SGDLS and CDR2 YYNGEE. The CDR3 has 16 residues. With 2 bases clipped from V and 5 bases from J, the junction kept 5 bases outside the gene matches. The CDR3 nucleotides read TGTGCCAGCAGCGTGGGGACTAGCGGGAGACCGGAGACCCAGTACTTC. This codes for CASSVGTSGRPETQYF.

This clonotype has at least ten counts. This chain joins TRBV12-3 or TRBV12-4 and TRBJ2-5; TRBD2 agrees at 12 bases. This CDR3 has 16 amino acids. V shed 6 bases and J 2 bases; nucleotides not matched to a gene: 7. CDR3 nucleotides: TGTGCCAGCAGCTCCGGGACTAGCGGGTATCAAGAGACCCAGTACTTC. As protein: CASSSGTSGYQETQYF.

This clonotype has ten or more counts. The V gene is TRBV20-1, the J gene TRBJ2-1; weak D call: TRBD2 (6 bases). The CDR3 runs to 14 residues. Germline CDR1 is DFQATT and CDR2 is SNEGSKA (reference sequence). Trimming removed 4 bases from V and 4 bases from J, with 14 bases in between. The CDR3 nucleotides read TGCAGTGCTATGCGGGGTGGGGTTTACAATGAGCAGTTCTTC. This encodes CSAMRGGVYNEQFF.

V and J are TRBV29-1 and TRBJ2-7, with 7 bases that match TRBD2. Germline V lookup: CDR1 SQVTM, CDR2 ANQGSEA. Trimming took 1 base from V and 0 from J; bases not matched to a gene: 6. CDR3 size: 15 residues. The CDR3 loop reads CSVEVVGGPSYEQYF. The CDR3 nucleotides read TGCAGCGTTGAAGTGGTGGGAGGGCCCTCCTACGAGCAGTACTTC.